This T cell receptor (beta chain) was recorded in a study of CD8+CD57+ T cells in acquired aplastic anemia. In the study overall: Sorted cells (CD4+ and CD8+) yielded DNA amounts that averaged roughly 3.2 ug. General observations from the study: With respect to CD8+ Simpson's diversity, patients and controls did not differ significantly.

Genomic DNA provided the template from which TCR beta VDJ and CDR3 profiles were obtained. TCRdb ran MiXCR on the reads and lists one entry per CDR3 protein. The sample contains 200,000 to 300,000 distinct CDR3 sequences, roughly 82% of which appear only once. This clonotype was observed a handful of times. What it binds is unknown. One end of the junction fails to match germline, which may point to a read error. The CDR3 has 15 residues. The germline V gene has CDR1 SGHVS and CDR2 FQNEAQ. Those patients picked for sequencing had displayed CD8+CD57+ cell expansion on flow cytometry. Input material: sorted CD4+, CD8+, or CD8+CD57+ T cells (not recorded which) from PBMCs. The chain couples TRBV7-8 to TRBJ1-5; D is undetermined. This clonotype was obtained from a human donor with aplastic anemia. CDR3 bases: TGTGCCAGCAGCGTAGCGGGAGGCCCCGATACGCAGTATCATTTT. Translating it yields CASSVAGGPDTQYHF.